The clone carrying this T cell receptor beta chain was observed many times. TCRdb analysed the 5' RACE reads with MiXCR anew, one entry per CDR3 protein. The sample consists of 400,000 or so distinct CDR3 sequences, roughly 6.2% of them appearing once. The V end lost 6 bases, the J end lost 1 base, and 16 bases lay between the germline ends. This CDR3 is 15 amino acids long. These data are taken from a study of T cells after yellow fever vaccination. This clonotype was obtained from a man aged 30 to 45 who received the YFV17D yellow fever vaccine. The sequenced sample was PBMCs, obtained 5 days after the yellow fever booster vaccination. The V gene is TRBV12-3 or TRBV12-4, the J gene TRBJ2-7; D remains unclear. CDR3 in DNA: TGTGCCAGCAGCCCCACCGGAACACCGTCCTACGAGCAGTACTTC. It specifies CASSPTGTPSYEQYF.